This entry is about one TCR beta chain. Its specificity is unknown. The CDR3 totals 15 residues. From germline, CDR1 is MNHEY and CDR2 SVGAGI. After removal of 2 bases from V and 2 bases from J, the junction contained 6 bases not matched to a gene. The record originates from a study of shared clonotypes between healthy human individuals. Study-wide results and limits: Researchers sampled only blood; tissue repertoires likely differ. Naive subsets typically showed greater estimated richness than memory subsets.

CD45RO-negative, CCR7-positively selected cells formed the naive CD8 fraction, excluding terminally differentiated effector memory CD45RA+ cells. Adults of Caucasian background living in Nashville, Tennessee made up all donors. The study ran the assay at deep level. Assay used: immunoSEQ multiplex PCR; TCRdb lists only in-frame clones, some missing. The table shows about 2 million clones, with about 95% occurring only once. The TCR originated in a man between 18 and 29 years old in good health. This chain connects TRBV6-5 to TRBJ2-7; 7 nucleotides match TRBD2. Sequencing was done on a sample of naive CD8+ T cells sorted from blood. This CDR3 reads CASSYPERGPYEQYF. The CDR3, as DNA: TGTGCCAGCAGTTACCCCGAGCGGGGCCCCTACGAGCAGTACTTC.